This paragraph covers one T cell receptor beta chain sequence. Its antigen is not identified. The entry originates in a study of T cell responses to AZD1222 COVID-19 vaccine. The study's findings and limits: Clonal diversity may have been underestimated, and the donors were mostly white British, with more females than males. Spike-wide coverage was observed for vaccine-associated CD4 TCRs, with dominant responses at 160-218 and 743-854. It was only after the peak T cell response that any repertoires were sampled.

This CDR3 has 15 residues. Trimming took 3 bases from V and 2 from J; bases not matched to a gene: 7. Germline V gene sequence: CDR1 DFQATT, CDR2 SNEGSKA (reference sequence). Generated by immunoSEQ multiplex PCR, the TCRdb table keeps only in-frame clones and is missing some. The sample yields 100,000 to 150,000 clones, approximately 90% seen once. The chain employs TRBV20-1 and TRBJ1-1; 9 positions agree with TRBD1. The material was peripheral blood, obtained on day 0 of AZD1222 vaccination. This receptor was identified in an adult in good health. The CDR3 sequence: CSASHPGQGNTEAFF. CDR3 in DNA: TGCAGTGCTAGTCACCCGGGACAGGGCAACACTGAAGCTTTCTTT.